This T cell receptor (beta chain) was retrieved from a study of T cell repertoires in cytomegalovirus infection. TCRdb fed the reads into MiXCR, producing one record per CDR3 protein. The repertoire includes hundreds of thousands of distinct CDR3 sequences, 22% of them detected once, and over 15% sits in the top ten. The CDR3 totals 14 residues. CDR1 MGHRA and CDR2 YSYEKL come from the germline V gene. The V segment lost 5 bases and the J segment 3 bases; nucleotides outside the gene matches: 6. This clonotype was counted only a few times. The sequence was obtained from a human donor in good health (CMV status not recorded). Some clones in this sample may be carry-over from other donors' samples. The V and J genes are TRBV4-1 and TRBJ1-1; TRBD1 aligns across 7 bases. The sample comprised CD8+ T cells from PBMCs. CDR3 DNA: TGCGCCAGCAGCTACAAACAGGGGTACACTGAAGCTTTCTTT. Translated, it gives CASSYKQGYTEAFF.